A single sample gave rise to the 9 T cell receptor beta chains below, sequenced in a study of blood T cell repertoires in COVID-19 (TCRdb year 2020). Library prep was done by the immunoSEQ multiplex PCR assay. Entries here come from immuneACCESS through TCRdb and include only in-frame sequences with V and J called. Some clones fail to appear in such tables; in the studies checked, an unresolved V gene covers under half of the shortfall, and the cause of the remainder is unknown. The sample table holds about 170,000 clones, of which more than 75% were seen once. The biggest ten clones account for about 6.5% of the sample. Material for sequencing was PBMCs or T cells enriched from blood (not recorded which). Receptors were obtained from a woman aged 50 to 60 who had recovered from COVID-19.

CDR3 coding DNA: TGTGCCACCAGTGATTCCCTTACAGGGGTCGGCAATCAGCCCCAGCATTTT. Its translation: CATSDSLTGVGNQPQHF. The rearrangement links TRBV24-1 to TRBJ1-5; 7 nucleotides match TRBD1. The CDR3 is 17 residues long. Germline V CDR1 and CDR2: KGHDR, SFDVKD. The trim removed 2 bases at V and 2 bases at J, leaving 8 bases unmatched.

This rearrangement joins TRBV2 to TRBJ2-1; D is possibly TRBD1 (6 bases). The CDR3 covers 16 residues. Trimming shortened V by 6 bases and J by 1 base, and 16 bases separated the two germline ends. CDR1 SNHLY and CDR2 FYNNEI come from the germline V gene. CDR3 amino acids: CASRVGQSTSYNEQFF. CDR3 bases: TGTGCCAGCAGGGTTGGACAGTCTACTTCCTACAATGAGCAGTTCTTC.

The chain combines TRBV7-8 with TRBJ2-1, with D uncertain. V shed 1 base and J shed 4 bases, with 26 bases lying between them. In germline, CDR1 is SGHVS, CDR2 FQNEAQ. This CDR3 is built from 20 residues. The DNA for the CDR3 is TGTGCCAGCAGCTTAGGGTTGTGGGCCGGCACCTCCTTTACATACAATGAGCAGTTCTTC. Translating gives CASSLGLWAGTSFTYNEQFF.

The chain is built from TRBV3-1 (or the pseudogene TRBV3-2) and TRBJ1-3; TRBD1 matches at 9 bases. Germline trimming cut 1 base from V and 2 bases from J; bases unmatched to any gene: 6. Germline V lookup: CDR1 LGHDT, CDR2 YNNKEL (reference sequence). This CDR3 has 17 amino acids. In DNA form, the CDR3 reads TGTGCCAGCAGCCAAGTGGGGACAGGGAAGACTGGAAACACCATATATTTT. Translation: CASSQVGTGKTGNTIYF.

The V gene is TRBV5-1, the J gene TRBJ2-5; 8 bases line up with TRBD1. The CDR3 contains 15 residues. Germline CDR1 SGHRS, CDR2 YFSETQ. V lost 6 bases to trimming and J lost 5 bases; unmatched junction nucleotides: 12. This chain's CDR3 is CASKTGQGSAETQYF. The CDR3 DNA reads as TGCGCCAGCAAAACCGGACAGGGCTCCGCGGAGACCCAGTACTTC.

The chain joins TRBV18 to TRBJ2-1; D gene unclear. The V and J ends lost 3 bases and 5 bases respectively, with 2 bases between them. CDR1 KGHSH and CDR2 LQKENI come from the germline V gene. The CDR3 runs 11 residues. As DNA, the CDR3 is TGTGCCAGCTCACCCAACAATGAGCAGTTCTTC. Translation: CASSPNNEQFF. Using reference TRBV18 and TRBJ2-1 for the parts outside the CDR3, the full variable domain is NAGVMQNPRHLVRRRGQEARLRCSPMKGHSHVYWYRQLPEEGLKFMVYLQKENIIDESGMPKERFSAEFPKEGPSILRIQQVVRGDSAAYFCASSPNNEQFFGPGTRLTVL.

The rearrangement links TRBV13 to TRBJ2-4; the D gene is possibly TRBD1 (6 bases). V dropped 4 bases and J dropped 7 bases, with 11 bases sitting between them. CDR1 is PRHDT, CDR2 FYEKMQ, per germline (reference sequence). CDR3 length: 13 amino acids. CDR3 coding DNA: TGTGCCAGCAGCTATACAGGGATTAACATTCAGTACTTC. This translates into CASSYTGINIQYF.

This chain links TRBV30 with TRBJ2-7; maybe TRBD2 (7 bases). The CDR3 sequence is 18 residues long. CDR1 and CDR2 (germline): GTSNPN, SVGIG (reference sequence). V lost 0 bases, J lost 1 base, and 22 bases lay in between. CDR3 DNA: TGTGCCTGGAGTGTACTGGGGGCTAGCGGACAACAATCCTACGAGCAGTACTTC. It encodes CAWSVLGASGQQSYEQYF.

The rearrangement joins TRBV21-1 to TRBJ2-7; the table assigns TRBD2, which was not confirmed against the DNA. TRBV21-1 is tagged as a pseudogene. CDR3 length: 16 amino acids. The CDR3 DNA sequence: TGTGCCAGCAGCAAAGACTACCGCGGCACGTTCTACGAGCAGTACTTC. Residues: CASSKDYRGTFYEQYF.